This T cell receptor (beta chain) came from a study of shared T cell receptors in the human thymus. CDR3 length: 15 amino acids. Method: immunoSEQ multiplex PCR; TCRdb's copy keeps in-frame clones and lacks some. Of over 650,000 clones in the sample, 70% to 90% are singletons; the top ten hold about 0.0094%. This sample was also put to use in a study of human thymus T cells.

The sample taken for sequencing was thymocytes. The chain is built from TRBV1 and TRBJ1-3; TRBD1 is the table's D call, not checked against the DNA. TRBV1 is designated a pseudogene. The TCR comes from a boy under three years old with a congenital heart defect. The CDR3 spells CTSTRQLSVGNTIYF. The CDR3 region has the DNA TGCACCAGCACCCGACAACTTTCAGTTGGAAACACCATATATTTT.